This T cell receptor beta chain stems from a study of response to subunit inactivated influenza vaccine. Points from the study as a whole: New T cells are recruited in small numbers by each seasonal influenza vaccination, according to the authors' suggestion.

V was clipped by 3 bases and J by 1 base, with 10 bases between them. The CDR3 spans 15 residues. Germline-derived CDR1 and CDR2 are LNHNV and YYDKDF (reference sequence). MiXCR, run by TCRdb on the RT-PCR reads, gives a single entry per CDR3 protein. Of over 150,000 distinct CDR3 sequences listed, roughly a tenth are singletons. About this clonotype itself: Its antigen remains unknown.

The chain carries TRBV15 and TRBJ2-1; D may be TRBD2 (6 bases). Sequences were derived from CD8+ T cells sorted from PBMCs, sampled roughly 24 months after vaccination. This TCR came from a man between 45 and 75 years old who received an inactivated influenza vaccine. The CDR3: CATSSRGTSYNEQFF. The CDR3 nucleotides read TGTGCCACCAGCAGCCGGGGGACTTCCTACAATGAGCAGTTCTTC. Drawing the rest from reference TRBV15 and TRBJ2-1, the complete variable domain is DAMVIQNPRYQVTQFGKPVTLSCSQTLNHNVMYWYQQKSSQAPKLLFHYYDKDFNNEADTPDNFQSRRPNTSFCFLDIRSPGLGDTAMYLCATSSRGTSYNEQFFGPGTRLTVL.